The T cell receptor beta chain described here comes from a study of shared clonotypes between healthy human individuals. Study summary: The donors, a couple of women and three men, were aged 18 to 49.

TCRdb's table, derived via immunoSEQ multiplex PCR, lists solely in-frame clones and lacks some. This sample has more than 2 million clones; approximately 95% occur once, and the top ten carry around 0.13%. The CDR3 runs 17 residues. CDR1 is SGHAT and CDR2 is FQNNGV in the germline V gene. V lost 1 base to trimming and J lost 1 base, with 14 bases between them. This clone was seen just once. This clonotype was obtained from a man between 18 and 35 years old in good health. The gene calls are TRBV11-2 and TRBJ2-1, with no clear D. Source material: naive CD4+ T cells sorted from blood. Documented subset: CD45RA+ positively selected. The CDR3 DNA sequence: TGTGCCAGCAGCTTAGGTTCGGGCTTCTCGTCCTACAATGAGCAGTTCTTC. Its protein product is CASSLGSGFSSYNEQFF.